Sequencing of this T cell receptor beta chain was carried out in a study of shared clonotypes between healthy human individuals. J was trimmed by 6 bases and V by 7 bases; bases with no gene match: 11. The CDR3 loop spans 14 amino acids. Germline lookup yields CDR1 ENHRY and CDR2 SYGVKD. Sequencing used immunoSEQ multiplex PCR; TCRdb keeps in-frame clones, though not all of them. Of 2 million to 3 million clones listed, over 85% are singletons. The V gene is TRBV10-3, the J gene TRBJ1-1, with 7 bases matching TRBD1. This TCR was sampled from a man between 18 and 35 years old in good health. What was sequenced was naive CD4+ T cells sorted from blood. Subset reported: CD45RA+ positively selected. CDR3 in amino acids: CAITRTGGGAEAFF. Here the CDR3 DNA reads TGTGCCATCACACGGACAGGTGGAGGCGCTGAAGCTTTCTTT.